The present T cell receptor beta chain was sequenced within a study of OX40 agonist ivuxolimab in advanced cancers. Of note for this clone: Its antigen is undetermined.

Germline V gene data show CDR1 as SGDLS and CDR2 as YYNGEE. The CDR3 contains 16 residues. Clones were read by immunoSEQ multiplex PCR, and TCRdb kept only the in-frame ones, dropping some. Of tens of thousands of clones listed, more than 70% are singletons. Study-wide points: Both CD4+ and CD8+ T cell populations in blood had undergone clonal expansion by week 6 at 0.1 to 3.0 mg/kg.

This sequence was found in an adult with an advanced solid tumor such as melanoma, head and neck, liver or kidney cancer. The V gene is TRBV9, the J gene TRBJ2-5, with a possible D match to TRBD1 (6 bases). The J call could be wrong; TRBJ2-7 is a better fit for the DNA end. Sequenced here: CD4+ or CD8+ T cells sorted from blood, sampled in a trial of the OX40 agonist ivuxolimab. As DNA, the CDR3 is TGTGCCAGCAGCGTAGGGGGAACAGGGAGCGTCTACGAGCAGTACTTC. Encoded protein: CASSVGGTGSVYEQYF.